These 31 T cell receptor beta chains were sequenced from one sample in a study of CD8+ T cells in alopecia areata (dated by TCRdb to the late 2010s). The time point label, as the study defines it: less than five weeks on oral tofacitinib. The treatment or condition label of this sample denotes: oral pan-JAK inhibitor, 5-10 mg twice daily. The library came from the immunoSEQ multiplex PCR assay. RNA was extracted from all samples and reverse transcribed into cDNA, which served as template for TCR sequencing. TCRdb provides this immuneACCESS table in a form limited to in-frame rearrangements. Some clones are lacking; in checked studies, under half of them reflect an unresolved V gene, and why the rest are absent is not known. In all, the sample holds about 220,000 clones, and under 75% of those were seen once. Together, the top ten hold about 1.6% of the sample. Source: CD4+ T cells sorted from blood, taken at week 4, from a patient treated with tofacitinib. The source is a human donor with alopecia areata.

CDR3 DNA: TGCGCCAGCAGCCAAGATGACCGGGACAGGGGGGAGACCCAGTACTTC. Translated, it gives CASSQDDRDRGETQYF. The rearrangement uses TRBV4-3 and TRBJ2-5; 11 bases are a match to TRBD1. The length of the CDR3 is 16 residues. V shed 0 bases and J 5 bases; nucleotides not matched to a gene: 5. CDR1 is LGHNA and CDR2 is YSLEER in the germline V gene.

The V call is TRBV6-1, the J call TRBJ1-5; D gene ambiguous. CDR3 length: 13 amino acids. Germline assignment: CDR1 MNHNS and CDR2 SASEGT. Trimming took 6 bases from V and 5 from J, leaving 11 bases between them. This CDR3 reads CASSPGRDQPQHF. As DNA, the CDR3 is TGTGCCAGCAGCCCCGGTAGGGATCAGCCCCAGCATTTT.

This clone was seen just once. CDR3 residues: CSVYVDGPYEQYF. Here the CDR3 DNA reads TGCAGCGTCTACGTAGACGGACCCTACGAGCAGTACTTC. The chain recombines TRBV29-1 with TRBJ2-7; D uncertain. Trimming shortened V by 6 bases and J by 2 bases, and 14 bases separated the two germline ends. The CDR3 runs 13 residues. Germline CDR1 and CDR2: SQVTM and ANQGSEA.

This chain connects TRBV7-9 to TRBJ2-7; no clear D gene. The germline V gene encodes CDR1 SEHNR and CDR2 FQNEAQ (reference sequence). Deletions cut 2 bases from V and 0 bases from J, with 8 bases between. The CDR3 has 14 residues. CDR3: CASSLSGNSYEQYF. The CDR3 nucleotides are TGTGCCAGCAGCTTATCGGGTAACTCCTACGAGCAGTACTTC.

The chain's CDR3 is CASSSVVGGPNEQFF. The CDR3 region has the DNA TGCGCCAGCAGCTCCGTAGTGGGGGGACCCAATGAGCAGTTCTTC. V usage is TRBV5-1 and J usage is TRBJ2-1; tentative D call: TRBD2 (6 bases). The CDR3 loop spans 15 amino acids. Trimming took off 3 bases at V and 6 bases at J, with 16 bases between the two ends. CDR1 SGHRS and CDR2 YFSETQ come from the germline V gene. The entire variable domain, with the rest obtained from reference TRBV5-1 and TRBJ2-1, is as follows: KAGVTQTPRYLIKTRGQQVTLSCSPISGHRSVSWYQQTPGQGLQFLFEYFSETQRNKGNFPGRFSGRQFSNSRSEMNVSTLELGDSALYLCASSSVVGGPNEQFFGPGTRLTVL.

This sequence joins TRBV5-1 and TRBJ2-3; D is unresolved. The V end lost 4 bases, the J end lost 0 bases, and 15 bases lay between the germline ends. Germline-derived CDR1 and CDR2 are SGHRS and YFSETQ. The CDR3 totals 16 residues. DNA of the CDR3: TGCGCCAGCAGCCCCCTCAGGAGCAAGAGCACAGATACGCAGTATTTT. Protein: CASSPLRSKSTDTQYF. Using reference TRBV5-1 and TRBJ2-3 for the parts outside the CDR3, the full variable domain is KAGVTQTPRYLIKTRGQQVTLSCSPISGHRSVSWYQQTPGQGLQFLFEYFSETQRNKGNFPGRFSGRQFSNSRSEMNVSTLELGDSALYLCASSPLRSKSTDTQYFGPGTRLTVL.

CDR3 in amino acids: CASSSRVGEAFF. In DNA, the CDR3 is TGTGCCAGCAGCTCCAGGGTGGGAGAAGCTTTCTTT. The rearrangement joins TRBV6-5 to TRBJ1-1; D perhaps matches TRBD1 (5 bases). The CDR3 is 12 residues long. The germline V gene encodes CDR1 MNHEY and CDR2 SVGAGI. Trimming shortened V by 6 bases and J by 8 bases, and 13 bases separated the two germline ends.

This clone was observed many times. The chain recombines TRBV5-1 with TRBJ2-1; TRBD1 matches 8 bases. J gave up 11 bases and V 0 bases, and 1 base lay outside the gene matches. Germline CDR1 SGHRS, CDR2 YFSETQ. The length of the CDR3 is 12 residues. CDR3 coding DNA: TGCGCCAGCAGCTTGGGGACAGGGCAGCAGTTCTTC. This sequence encodes CASSLGTGQQFF.

This clone has more than one count but fewer than ten. The rearrangement uses TRBV29-1 and TRBJ2-2; possible D gene TRBD2, 7 bases. The V gene's germline CDR1 is SQVTM and CDR2 ANQGSEA. Trimming pared 5 bases from V and 0 bases from J, leaving 13 bases between. The CDR3 is 15 amino acids. CDR3 nucleotide sequence: TGCAGCGTTCTTCGGGGGGCTGCGAACACCGGGGAGCTGTTTTTT. As protein: CSVLRGAANTGELFF.

This rearrangement joins TRBV4-3 to TRBJ2-6; D remains ambiguous. The V end was cut by 0 bases, the J end by 2 bases, with 11 bases between. Germline V lookup: CDR1 LGHNA, CDR2 YSLEER. The CDR3 length is 17 residues. The CDR3, as DNA: TGCGCCAGCAGCCAAGAGGGCTTCGCCGCTGGGGCCAACGTCCTGACTTTC. Amino acids: CASSQEGFAAGANVLTF.

This chain uses TRBV9 with TRBJ1-1; D uncertain. V was shortened by 0 bases and J by 3 bases, with 3 bases between the two germline ends. CDR1 and CDR2 from the germline V gene are SGDLS and YYNGEE. The CDR3 runs 12 residues. This CDR3 reads CASSVVDTEAFF. In DNA, the CDR3 is TGTGCCAGCAGCGTAGTGGACACTGAAGCTTTCTTT. Full variable domain (rest looked up from reference TRBV9 and TRBJ1-1): DSGVTQTPKHLITATGQRVTLRCSPRSGDLSVYWYQQSLDQGLQFLIQYYNGEERAKGNILERFSAQQFPDLHSELNLSSLELGDSALYFCASSVVDTEAFFGQGTRLTVV.

The rearrangement links TRBV29-1 to TRBJ2-2; tentatively, D is TRBD1 (5 bases). The germline V and J ends were trimmed by 5 bases and 6 bases, with 16 bases remaining between them. The CDR3 runs 14 residues. CDR1 is SQVTM and CDR2 is ANQGSEA in the germline V gene. This chain's CDR3 is CSVNRAGQAGELFF. CDR3 nucleotides: TGCAGCGTTAATCGGGCAGGGCAAGCCGGGGAGCTGTTTTTT.

The chain couples TRBV15 to TRBJ1-2; weak D call: TRBD1 (5 bases). V lost 0 bases and J 0 bases, leaving 8 bases between the germline ends. The V gene's germline CDR1 is LNHNV and CDR2 YYDKDF (reference sequence). The CDR3 loop spans 15 amino acids. The CDR3 here is CATSRDRVTNYGYTF. CDR3 sequence (DNA): TGTGCCACCAGCAGAGACAGGGTCACTAACTATGGCTACACCTTC.

This clone was detected a few times. This chain joins TRBV7-7 and TRBJ1-1, with D perhaps matching TRBD1 (5 bases). The CDR3 sequence is 13 residues long. Germline CDR1 is SSHAT and CDR2 is FNYEAQ (reference sequence). Trimming took 3 bases from V and 5 from J, leaving 10 bases between them. CDR3 nucleotides: TGTGCCAGCAGCTTGAGGGGTGGGACTGAAGCTTTCTTT. Its translation is CASSLRGGTEAFF.

The CDR3 sequence: CASSAPSGGLLSSYEQYF. The CDR3 nucleotides read TGTGCCAGCAGTGCTCCTAGCGGGGGCTTACTAAGCTCCTACGAGCAGTACTTC. The genes are TRBV25-1 and TRBJ2-7; 10 nucleotides line up with TRBD2. CDR3 size: 18 residues. Germline CDR1 MGHDK, CDR2 SYGVNS. With 4 bases clipped from V and 0 bases from J, the junction kept 12 bases outside the gene matches.

This clone was seen only a few times. The rearrangement links TRBV4-3 to TRBJ2-7; D might be TRBD2 (6 bases). Trimming took off 1 base at V and 2 bases at J, with 15 bases between the two ends. This CDR3 comprises 16 residues. Per germline, CDR1 LGHNA and CDR2 YSLEER. CDR3 sequence: CASSQVWGLPTYEQYF. DNA of the CDR3: TGCGCCAGCAGCCAAGTTTGGGGACTCCCAACCTACGAGCAGTACTTC.

The chain recombines TRBV5-1 with TRBJ1-1; D ambiguous. V was pared by 0 bases and J by 14 bases, with 14 bases between. This CDR3 has 12 residues. The germline V gene has CDR1 SGHRS and CDR2 YFSETQ. The CDR3: CASSLAGSGVFF. The CDR3, as DNA: TGCGCCAGCAGCTTGGCCGGGTCCGGGGTCTTCTTT.

The chain recombines TRBV9 with TRBJ1-4, with TRBD1 identical over 7 bases. J was trimmed by 2 bases and V by 0 bases; bases with no gene match: 4. The CDR3 runs to 16 residues. Germline CDR1 and CDR2: SGDLS and YYNGEE. CDR3 bases: TGTGCCAGCAGCGTAGACAGGGGCGCCACTAATGAAAAACTGTTTTTT. Encoded protein: CASSVDRGATNEKLFF.

The chain combines TRBV12-5 with TRBJ2-7; no definite D call. CDR1 is LGHNT and CDR2 is FRNRAP in the germline V gene. The CDR3 extends over 13 amino acids. Between the trimmed V and J ends, which lost 1 base and 7 bases, there was a span of 11 bases. DNA of the CDR3: TGTGCTAGTGGTTTGGGGGATCCTAGGGAGCAGTACTTC. As protein: CASGLGDPREQYF.

The J gene is TRBJ2-3, the V gene TRBV29-1, with D perhaps given as TRBD1 or TRBD2 (6 bases each). V lost 0 bases and J lost 0, with 16 bases in between. The CDR3 sequence is 17 residues long. Germline CDR1 is SQVTM and CDR2 is ANQGSEA. The CDR3 DNA reads TGCAGCGTTGAAGATCAGGGGACTCCTACAAGCACAGATACGCAGTATTTT. Translation gives CSVEDQGTPTSTDTQYF.

In this sample, this clone turned up a few times. The chain joins TRBV11-2 to TRBJ2-1; 8 bases map to TRBD2. This CDR3 has 15 amino acids. V trimming: 1 base; J trimming: 2 bases; junction bases outside the gene matches: 1. Germline lookup yields CDR1 SGHAT and CDR2 FQNNGV. The CDR3 is CASSLVRGAYNEQFF. CDR3 nucleotides: TGTGCCAGCAGCTTAGTGCGGGGGGCCTACAATGAGCAGTTCTTC.

The V gene is TRBV4-1, the J gene TRBJ2-7; 9 bases fit TRBD1. From germline, CDR1 is MGHRA and CDR2 YSYEKL. The CDR3 sequence is 17 residues long. J lost 3 bases, V lost 0 bases, and 9 bases had no gene match. CDR3 amino acids: CASSQDYGGTGYYEQYF. DNA of the CDR3: TGCGCCAGCAGCCAAGATTATGGCGGGACAGGGTACTACGAGCAGTACTTC.

The V call is TRBV30, the J call TRBJ1-2; no clear D gene. The CDR3 sequence is 14 residues long. Germline V gene data show CDR1 as GTSNPN and CDR2 as SVGIG (reference sequence). The ends were cut back, 4 bases at V and 7 bases at J, with 19 bases in the middle. The CDR3 loop reads CAWKVQRGVGGYTF. The DNA of the CDR3 is TGTGCCTGGAAGGTTCAAAGAGGAGTAGGTGGCTACACCTTC.

In this sample, this clone turned up a few times. The chain recombines TRBV18 with TRBJ2-3; D not certain. CDR3 length: 13 amino acids. The germline V gene has CDR1 KGHSH and CDR2 LQKENI. Trimming took off 3 bases at V and 2 bases at J, with 6 bases between the two ends. As DNA, the CDR3 is TGTGCCAGCTCACCTCGCGTCACAGATACGCAGTATTTT. Translation: CASSPRVTDTQYF.

This rearrangement joins TRBV30 to TRBJ2-1, with a weak D call TRBD1 (6 bases). CDR1 GTSNPN and CDR2 SVGIG come from the germline V gene (reference sequence). This CDR3 comprises 14 residues. V lost 8 bases and J 2 bases, leaving 16 bases between the germline ends. The CDR3 protein is CAQTGEGAYNEQFF. In nucleotides, the CDR3 is TGTGCCCAAACCGGCGAGGGGGCCTACAATGAGCAGTTCTTC.

A few counts support this clone. The V and J genes are TRBV10-3 and TRBJ2-2; 8 nucleotides align to TRBD2. CDR1 and CDR2 (germline): ENHRY, SYGVKD. Trimming removed 9 bases from V and 4 bases from J; junction bases left unmatched: 7. The CDR3 is 14 amino acids. CDR3 bases: TGTGCCATTAGCGGGGAGACACTCACCGGGGAGCTGTTTTTT. Translated: CAISGETLTGELFF.

With regard to this clone: Other nucleotide sequences from this sample produce the same CDR3. The chain employs TRBV4-3 and TRBJ1-5; 9 bases are a match to TRBD1. The CDR3 runs 14 residues. Per the germline V gene, CDR1 is LGHNA and CDR2 is YSLEER. V lost 3 bases and J lost 4; bases outside the gene matches: 1. Written as DNA, the CDR3 is TGCGCCAGCAGCCAGGACAGGGGAAATCAGCCCCAGCATTTT. This encodes CASSQDRGNQPQHF.

This clone was observed a handful of times. This sequence joins TRBV9 and TRBJ2-1, with 11 bases that match TRBD2. V lost 4 bases to trimming and J lost 9 bases; unmatched junction nucleotides: 6. Germline lookup yields CDR1 SGDLS and CDR2 YYNGEE. CDR3 size: 14 residues. The CDR3 coding sequence is TGTGCCAGCAGCTTTAGCGGGGGGGCCGGTGAGCAGTTCTTC. Protein: CASSFSGGAGEQFF.

The gene calls are TRBV15 and TRBJ2-3; D is undetermined. V was cut by 3 bases and J by 2 bases, with 3 bases left in between. Germline loops: CDR1 LNHNV, CDR2 YYDKDF (reference sequence). The CDR3 loop spans 12 amino acids. DNA of the CDR3: TGTGCCACCAGCAGGATCACAGATACGCAGTATTTT. It codes for CATSRITDTQYF.

To note about this clone: The sample holds other DNA sequences that translate to the same CDR3. The V gene is TRBV30, the J gene TRBJ2-5; D not certain. The V end was cut by 0 bases, the J end by 5 bases, with 7 bases between. From germline, CDR1 is GTSNPN and CDR2 SVGIG (reference sequence). This CDR3 spans 12 amino acids. CDR3 DNA: TGTGCCTGGAGTGTATTGCGGGAGACCCAGTACTTC. This sequence encodes CAWSVLRETQYF.

The chain has TRBV30 and TRBJ1-4; D possibly corresponds to TRBD1 (5 bases). With 0 bases removed from V and 8 bases from J, the gap between germline ends came to 10 bases. The germline CDR1 and CDR2 sequences are GTSNPN and SVGIG (reference sequence). This CDR3 spans 13 amino acids. Here the CDR3 DNA reads TGTGCCTGGAGTGTGGCAGGGAGGGAAAAACTGTTTTTT. Translation: CAWSVAGREKLFF.